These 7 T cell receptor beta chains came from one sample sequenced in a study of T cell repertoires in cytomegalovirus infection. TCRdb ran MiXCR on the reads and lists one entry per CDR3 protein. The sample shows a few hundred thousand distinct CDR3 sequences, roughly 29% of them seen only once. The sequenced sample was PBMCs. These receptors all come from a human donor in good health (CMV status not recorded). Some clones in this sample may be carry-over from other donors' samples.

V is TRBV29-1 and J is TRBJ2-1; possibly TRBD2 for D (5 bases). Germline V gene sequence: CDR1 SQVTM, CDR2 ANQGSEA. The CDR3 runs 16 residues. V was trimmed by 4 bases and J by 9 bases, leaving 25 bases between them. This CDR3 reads CSVVSASGSPGGEQFF. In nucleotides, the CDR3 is TGCAGCGTTGTCTCGGCTAGTGGGAGCCCCGGCGGTGAGCAGTTCTTC.

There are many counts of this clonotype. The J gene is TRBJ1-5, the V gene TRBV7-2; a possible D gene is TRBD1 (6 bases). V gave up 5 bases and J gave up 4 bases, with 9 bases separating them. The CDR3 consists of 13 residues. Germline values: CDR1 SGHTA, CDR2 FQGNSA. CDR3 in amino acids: CASSVRGNQPQHF. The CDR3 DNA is TGTGCCAGCAGCGTCAGGGGAAATCAGCCCCAGCATTTT.

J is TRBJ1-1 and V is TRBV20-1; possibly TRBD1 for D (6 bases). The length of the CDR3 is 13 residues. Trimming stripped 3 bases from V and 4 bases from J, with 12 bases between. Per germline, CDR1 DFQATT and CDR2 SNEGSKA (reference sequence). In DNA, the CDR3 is TGCAGTGCTAGCCCAGGGGTAGGCACTGAAGCTTTCTTT. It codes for CSASPGVGTEAFF.

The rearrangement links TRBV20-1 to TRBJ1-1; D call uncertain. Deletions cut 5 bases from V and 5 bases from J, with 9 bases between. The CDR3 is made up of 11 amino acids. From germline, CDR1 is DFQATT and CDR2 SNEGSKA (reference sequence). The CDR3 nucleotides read TGCAGTGCTCCAACTTGGACTGAAGCTTTCTTT. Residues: CSAPTWTEAFF.

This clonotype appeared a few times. CDR3 loop: CSVLRAGGIKDTIYF. CDR3 bases: TGCAGCGTTCTCCGGGCCGGGGGGATAAAAGACACCATATATTTT. The rearrangement links TRBV29-1 to TRBJ1-3, with a weak D call TRBD1 (5 bases). Germline CDR1 reads SQVTM; CDR2 reads ANQGSEA. V was cut by 5 bases and J by 8 bases, with 22 bases left in between. The CDR3 runs 15 residues.

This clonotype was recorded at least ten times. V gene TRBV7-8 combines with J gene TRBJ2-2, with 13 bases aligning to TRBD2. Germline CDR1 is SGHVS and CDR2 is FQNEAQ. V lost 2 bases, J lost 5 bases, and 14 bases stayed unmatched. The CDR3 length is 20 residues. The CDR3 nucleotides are TGTGCCAGCAGCTTAAATGGCGTGACTAGCGGGAGGAACAGGACCGGGGAGCTGTTTTTT. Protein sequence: CASSLNGVTSGRNRTGELFF. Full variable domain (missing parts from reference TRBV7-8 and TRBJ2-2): GAGVSQSPRYKVAKRGQDVALRCDPISGHVSLFWYQQALGQGPEFLTYFQNEAQLDKSGLPSDRFFAERPEGSVSTLKIQRTQQEDSAVYLCASSLNGVTSGRNRTGELFFGEGSRLTVL.

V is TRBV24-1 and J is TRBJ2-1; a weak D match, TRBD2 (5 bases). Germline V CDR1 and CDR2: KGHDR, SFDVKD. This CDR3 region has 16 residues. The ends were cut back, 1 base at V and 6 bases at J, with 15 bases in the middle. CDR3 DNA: TGTGCCACCAGTGATTTCCAAGGCCTAGCCCGCAATGAGCAGTTCTTC. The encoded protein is CATSDFQGLARNEQFF.